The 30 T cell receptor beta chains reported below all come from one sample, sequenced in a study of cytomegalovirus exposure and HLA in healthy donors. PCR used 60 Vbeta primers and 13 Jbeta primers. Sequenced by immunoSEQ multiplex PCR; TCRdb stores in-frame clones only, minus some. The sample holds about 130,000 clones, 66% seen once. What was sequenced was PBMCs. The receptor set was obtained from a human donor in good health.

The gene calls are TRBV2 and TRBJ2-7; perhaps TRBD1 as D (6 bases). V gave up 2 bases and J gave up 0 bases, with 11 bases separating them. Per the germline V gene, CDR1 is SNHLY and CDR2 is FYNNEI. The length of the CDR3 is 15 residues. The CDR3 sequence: CASSEPQGLSYEQYF. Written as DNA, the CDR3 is TGTGCCAGCAGTGAACCCCAGGGGCTCTCCTACGAGCAGTACTTC.

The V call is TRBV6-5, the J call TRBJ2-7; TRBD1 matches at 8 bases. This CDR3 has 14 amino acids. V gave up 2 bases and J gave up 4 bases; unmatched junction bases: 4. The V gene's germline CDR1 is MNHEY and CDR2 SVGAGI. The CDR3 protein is CASSYGDRRYEQYF. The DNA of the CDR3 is TGTGCCAGCAGTTACGGGGACAGGCGTTACGAGCAGTACTTC.

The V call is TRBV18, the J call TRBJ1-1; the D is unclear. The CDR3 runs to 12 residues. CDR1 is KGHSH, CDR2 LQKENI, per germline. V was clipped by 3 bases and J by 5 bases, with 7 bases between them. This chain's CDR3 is CASSPERTEAFF. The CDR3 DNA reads TGTGCCAGCTCACCGGAGAGGACTGAAGCTTTCTTT.

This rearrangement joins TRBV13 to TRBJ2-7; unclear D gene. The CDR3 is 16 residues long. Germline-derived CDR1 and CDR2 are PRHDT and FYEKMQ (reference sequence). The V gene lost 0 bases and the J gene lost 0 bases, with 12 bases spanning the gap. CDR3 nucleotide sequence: TGTGCCAGCAGCTTAGGCCTAAGCTCCTCCTCCTACGAGCAGTACTTC. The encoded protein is CASSLGLSSSSYEQYF. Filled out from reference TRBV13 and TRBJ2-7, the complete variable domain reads AAGVIQSPRHLIKEKRETATLKCYPIPRHDTVYWYQQGPGQDPQFLISFYEKMQSDKGSIPDRFSAQQFSDYHSELNMSSLELGDSALYFCASSLGLSSSSYEQYFGPGTRLTVT.

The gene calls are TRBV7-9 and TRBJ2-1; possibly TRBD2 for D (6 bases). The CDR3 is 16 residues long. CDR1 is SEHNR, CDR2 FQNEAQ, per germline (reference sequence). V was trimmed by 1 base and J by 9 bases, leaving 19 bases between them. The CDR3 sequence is CASSLGGVEGQIEQFF. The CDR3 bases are TGTGCCAGCAGCTTAGGAGGTGTGGAGGGCCAGATTGAGCAGTTCTTC.

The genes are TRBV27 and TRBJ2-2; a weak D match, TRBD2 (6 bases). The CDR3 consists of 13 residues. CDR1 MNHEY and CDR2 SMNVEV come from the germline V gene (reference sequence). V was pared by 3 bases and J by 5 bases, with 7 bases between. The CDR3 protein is CASSFGGTGELFF. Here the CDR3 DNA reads TGTGCCAGCAGTTTTGGGGGGACCGGGGAGCTGTTTTTT.

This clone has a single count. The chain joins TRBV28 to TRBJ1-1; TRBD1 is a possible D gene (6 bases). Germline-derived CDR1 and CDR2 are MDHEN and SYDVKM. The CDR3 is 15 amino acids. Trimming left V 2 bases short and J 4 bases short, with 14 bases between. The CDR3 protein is CASSLDGGLGTEAFF. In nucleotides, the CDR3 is TGTGCCAGCAGTTTAGACGGGGGGCTCGGCACTGAAGCTTTCTTT.

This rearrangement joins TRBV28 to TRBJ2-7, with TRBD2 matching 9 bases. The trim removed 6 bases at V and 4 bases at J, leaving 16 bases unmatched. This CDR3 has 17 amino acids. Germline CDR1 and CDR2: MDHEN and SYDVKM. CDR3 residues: CASSPNPLLAGLYEQYF. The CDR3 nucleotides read TGTGCCAGCAGCCCTAACCCCCTTCTAGCGGGACTGTACGAGCAGTACTTC.

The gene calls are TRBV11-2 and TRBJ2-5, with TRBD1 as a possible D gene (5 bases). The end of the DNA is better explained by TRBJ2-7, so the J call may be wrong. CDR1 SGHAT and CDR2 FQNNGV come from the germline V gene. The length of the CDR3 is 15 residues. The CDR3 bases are TGTGCCAGCAGCCCCATAAGGGGCGGTAGCTACGAGCAGTACTTC. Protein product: CASSPIRGGSYEQYF.

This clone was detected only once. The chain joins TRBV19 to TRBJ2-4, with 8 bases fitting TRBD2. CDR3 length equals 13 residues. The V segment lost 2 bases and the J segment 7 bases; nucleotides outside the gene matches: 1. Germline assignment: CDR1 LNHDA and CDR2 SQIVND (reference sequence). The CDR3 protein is CASSITGGNIQYF. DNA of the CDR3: TGTGCCAGTAGTATAACGGGGGGGAACATTCAGTACTTC.

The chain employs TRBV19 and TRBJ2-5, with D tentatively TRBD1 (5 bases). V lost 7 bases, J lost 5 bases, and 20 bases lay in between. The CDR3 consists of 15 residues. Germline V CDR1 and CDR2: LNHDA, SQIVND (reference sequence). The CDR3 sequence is CASMGIDGQGETQYF. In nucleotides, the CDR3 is TGTGCCAGTATGGGAATCGACGGGCAGGGCGAGACCCAGTACTTC.

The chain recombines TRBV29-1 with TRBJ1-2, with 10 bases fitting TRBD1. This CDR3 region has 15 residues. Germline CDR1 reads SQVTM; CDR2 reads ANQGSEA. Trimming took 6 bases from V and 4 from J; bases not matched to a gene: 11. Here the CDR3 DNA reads TGCAGCGTATCCGGGACAGGGGTTCCTATCTATGGCTACACCTTC. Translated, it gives CSVSGTGVPIYGYTF.

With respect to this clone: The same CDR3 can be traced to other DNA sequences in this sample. CDR3 sequence (DNA): TGTGCCAGAAGCGCTCATTTAGCCAGGGCACCGACGTACAATGAGCAGTTCTTC. Its translation is CARSAHLARAPTYNEQFF. The J gene is TRBJ2-1, the V gene TRBV7-5; the table names TRBD1, a call not compared with the DNA. TRBV7-5 is assigned pseudogene status. The length of the CDR3 is 18 residues.

The CDR3 sequence is CASTSSGRAYLSPNEQFF. The CDR3 region has the DNA TGTGCCAGCACAAGTAGCGGGAGGGCCTACCTATCCCCCAATGAGCAGTTCTTC. The chain carries TRBV27 and TRBJ2-1; 11 nucleotides line up with TRBD2. The CDR3 consists of 18 residues. V trimming: 7 bases; J trimming: 6 bases; junction bases outside the gene matches: 17. From germline, CDR1 is MNHEY and CDR2 SMNVEV (reference sequence).

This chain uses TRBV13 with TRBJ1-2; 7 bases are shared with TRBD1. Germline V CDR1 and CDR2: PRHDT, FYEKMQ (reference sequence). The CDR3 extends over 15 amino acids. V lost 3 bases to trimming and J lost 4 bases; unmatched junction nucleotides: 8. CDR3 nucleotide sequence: TGTGCCAGCAGCTTTAGGGGACAGACGCGCTATGGCTACACCTTC. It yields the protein CASSFRGQTRYGYTF.

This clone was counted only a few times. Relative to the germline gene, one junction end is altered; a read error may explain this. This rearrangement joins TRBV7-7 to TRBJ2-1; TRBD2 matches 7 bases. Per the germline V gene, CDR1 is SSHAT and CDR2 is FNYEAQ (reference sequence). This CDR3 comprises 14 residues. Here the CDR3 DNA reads TGTGCTAGCAGCTTACCCGGGAGGAGCAATGAGCAGTTCTTC. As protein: CASSLPGRSNEQFF.

As DNA, the CDR3 is TGTGCCAGCAGTCCCGTGGGCCCCAACACTGAAGCTTTCTTT. Its translation is CASSPVGPNTEAFF. The rearrangement links TRBV6-5 to TRBJ1-1; D remains unclear. The CDR3 covers 14 residues. Germline V gene data show CDR1 as MNHEY and CDR2 as SVGAGI. The germline V and J ends were trimmed by 5 bases and 2 bases, with 12 bases remaining between them.

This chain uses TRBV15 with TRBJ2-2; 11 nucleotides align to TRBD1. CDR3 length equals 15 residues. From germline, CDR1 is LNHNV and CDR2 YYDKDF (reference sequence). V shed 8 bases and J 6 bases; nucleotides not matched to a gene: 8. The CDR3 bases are TGTGCCACCCGATTGGGACAGGGGGGCGCCGGGGAGCTGTTTTTT. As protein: CATRLGQGGAGELFF.

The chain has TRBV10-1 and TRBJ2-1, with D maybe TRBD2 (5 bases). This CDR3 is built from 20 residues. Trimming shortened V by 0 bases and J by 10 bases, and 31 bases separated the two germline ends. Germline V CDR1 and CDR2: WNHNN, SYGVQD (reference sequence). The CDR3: CASSESRAGARGGRQYEQFF. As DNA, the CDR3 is TGCGCCAGCAGTGAGTCGAGGGCGGGCGCCAGAGGAGGCCGACAATACGAGCAGTTCTTC.

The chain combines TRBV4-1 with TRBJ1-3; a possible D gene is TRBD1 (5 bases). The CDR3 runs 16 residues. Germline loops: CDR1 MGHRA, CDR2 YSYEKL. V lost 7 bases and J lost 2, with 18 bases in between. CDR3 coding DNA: TGCGCCAGCACCTCCCCGGCAGGGCGGACTGGAAACACCATATATTTT. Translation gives CASTSPAGRTGNTIYF.

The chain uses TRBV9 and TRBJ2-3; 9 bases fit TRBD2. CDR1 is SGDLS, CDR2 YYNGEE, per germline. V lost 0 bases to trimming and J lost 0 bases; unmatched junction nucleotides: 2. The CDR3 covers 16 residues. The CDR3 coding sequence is TGTGCCAGCAGCGTAGTAACTAGCGGGAGCACAGATACGCAGTATTTT. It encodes CASSVVTSGSTDTQYF.

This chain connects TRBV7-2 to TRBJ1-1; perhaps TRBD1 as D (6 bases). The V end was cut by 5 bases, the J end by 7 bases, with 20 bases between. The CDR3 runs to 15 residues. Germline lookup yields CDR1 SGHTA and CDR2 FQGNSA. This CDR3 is CASSPQGPGVGEAFF. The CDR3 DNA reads TGTGCCAGCAGCCCTCAGGGCCCAGGGGTAGGTGAAGCTTTCTTT.

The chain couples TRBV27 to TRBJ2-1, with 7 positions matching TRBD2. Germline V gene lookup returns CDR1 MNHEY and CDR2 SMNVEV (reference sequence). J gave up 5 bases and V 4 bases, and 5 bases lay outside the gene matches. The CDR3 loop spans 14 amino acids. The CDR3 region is CASSWWEGHNEQFF. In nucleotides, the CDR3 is TGTGCCAGCAGTTGGTGGGAGGGCCACAATGAGCAGTTCTTC.

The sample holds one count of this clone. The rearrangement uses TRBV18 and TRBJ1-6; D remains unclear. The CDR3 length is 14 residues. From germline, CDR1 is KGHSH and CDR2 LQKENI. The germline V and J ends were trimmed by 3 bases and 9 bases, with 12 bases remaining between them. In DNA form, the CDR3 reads TGTGCCAGCTCACCCCGGGAGGTTTCTTCACCCCTCCACTTT. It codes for CASSPREVSSPLHF. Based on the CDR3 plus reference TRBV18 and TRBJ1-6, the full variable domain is NAGVMQNPRHLVRRRGQEARLRCSPMKGHSHVYWYRQLPEEGLKFMVYLQKENIIDESGMPKERFSAEFPKEGPSILRIQQVVRGDSAAYFCASSPREVSSPLHFGNGTRLTVT.

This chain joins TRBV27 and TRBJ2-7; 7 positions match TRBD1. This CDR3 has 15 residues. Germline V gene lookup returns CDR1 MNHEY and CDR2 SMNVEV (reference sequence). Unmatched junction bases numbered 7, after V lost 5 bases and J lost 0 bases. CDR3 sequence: CASSPGTESSYEQYF. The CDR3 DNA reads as TGTGCCAGCAGTCCCGGGACAGAGAGCTCCTACGAGCAGTACTTC.

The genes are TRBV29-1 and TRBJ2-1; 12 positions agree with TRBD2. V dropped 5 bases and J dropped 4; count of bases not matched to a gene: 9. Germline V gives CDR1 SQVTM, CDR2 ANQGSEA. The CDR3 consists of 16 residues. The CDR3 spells CSVPKTSGGVYNEQFF. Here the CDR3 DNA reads TGCAGCGTTCCTAAGACTAGCGGGGGAGTTTACAATGAGCAGTTCTTC.

This chain's CDR3 is CASSPRRGGIITYEQYF. DNA of the CDR3: TGTGCCAGCAGTCCCCGGCGCGGGGGGATAATCACCTACGAGCAGTACTTC. V and J are TRBV28 and TRBJ2-7; TRBD2 matches at 8 bases. Trimming took 5 bases from V and 2 from J; bases not matched to a gene: 14. The CDR3 is made up of 17 amino acids. Germline assignment: CDR1 MDHEN and CDR2 SYDVKM.

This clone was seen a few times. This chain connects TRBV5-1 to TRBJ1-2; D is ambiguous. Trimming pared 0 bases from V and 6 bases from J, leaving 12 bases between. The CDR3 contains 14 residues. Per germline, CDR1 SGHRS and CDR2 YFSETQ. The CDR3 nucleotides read TGCGCCAGCAGCTTGGATCCGAGCGCGGATGGCTACACCTTC. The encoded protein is CASSLDPSADGYTF. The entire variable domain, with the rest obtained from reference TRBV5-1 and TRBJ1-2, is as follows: KAGVTQTPRYLIKTRGQQVTLSCSPISGHRSVSWYQQTPGQGLQFLFEYFSETQRNKGNFPGRFSGRQFSNSRSEMNVSTLELGDSALYLCASSLDPSADGYTFGSGTRLTVV.

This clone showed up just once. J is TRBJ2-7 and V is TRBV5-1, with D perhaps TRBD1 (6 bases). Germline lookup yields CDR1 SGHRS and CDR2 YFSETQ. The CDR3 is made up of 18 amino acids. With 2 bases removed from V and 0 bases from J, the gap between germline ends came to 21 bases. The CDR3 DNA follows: TGCGCCAGCAGCTTCCACGTGACAGGATTTAGGAGCTCCTACGAGCAGTACTTC. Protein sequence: CASSFHVTGFRSSYEQYF.

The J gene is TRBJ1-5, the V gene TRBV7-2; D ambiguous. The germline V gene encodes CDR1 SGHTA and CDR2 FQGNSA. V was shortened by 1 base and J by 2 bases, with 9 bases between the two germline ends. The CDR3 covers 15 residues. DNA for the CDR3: TGTGCCAGCAGCTTAGTGGGCTTGGGCAATCAGCCCCAGCATTTT. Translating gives CASSLVGLGNQPQHF.